This TCR beta chain appears in the sequencing data of a study of blood T cell repertoires in COVID-19 (dated by TCRdb to 2018 to 2020). For the study in its entirety: Samples from collaborators originated in the United States, Italy and Spain and spanned both the acute and convalescent phases of COVID-19. The material from the prospective study consisted of cDNA or gDNA derived from T cells, B-cell-depleted T cells, or PBMCs. The dataset comprised deeply sampled blood TCRbeta repertoires from subjects exposed to, actively infected with, or recovered from COVID-19. The repertoires were released in a freely available public database meant as a resource for research on the immune response to SARS-CoV-2. The samples were drawn from two sources: the first 160 participants of the ongoing ImmuneRACE study, and over 950 subjects contributed by 6 global collaborators. A de-identified subject ID, COVID-19 status, age in years and sex were almost always included in the sample metadata. Where available, HLA class I and class II types were taken from metadata supplied by the sample provider and were not determined by assay-based typing. Findings and caveats that apply to the study as a whole: The quantity of clinical and demographic metadata differed by source and by participant and was supplied without curation.

TCRbeta CDR3 regions were amplified from genomic DNA using the immunoSEQ Assay, a bias-controlled multiplex PCR. The authors processed their data as follows. Nucleated cell counts per sample were estimated from amplification of reference gene primers within the assay. Sequence reads were collapsed and filtered to measure the absolute abundance of every unique TCRbeta CDR3 rearrangement. For each sample, productive Simpson clonality was calculated as the square root of Simpson's diversity index across productive rearrangements. In its TCRdb copy, this immuneACCESS table keeps in-frame sequences only and misses some clones. Where compared with another copy, unresolved V genes explain less than half of these, and the others have no known cause. V and J calls and clone size are those listed in that table; D and trimming were worked out from the DNA. For this sample the table gives hundreds of thousands of clones, of which nearly 90% were detected only once. The ten largest clones add up to 11% of the sample.

Worth noting for this clone: Its antigen specificity is not known. No qualities accompany the bases; no much larger clone lies one base away.

At one collaborating source in Seattle, patients were enrolled during active infection and were followed longitudinally through the course of disease. Each collaborating institution followed its own protocols to collect whole blood in K2EDTA tubes. For TCRbeta analysis, collaborators shipped samples in one of three forms: frozen whole blood, isolated PBMCs, or DNA extracted from either of those sample types. The CDR3 covers 12 residues, taking in both the cysteine and the phenylalanine. Only the CDR3 region is kept as DNA, spanning 36 bases read in frame from base 1. The germline V gene yields MNHNS for CDR1 and SASEGT for CDR2. A distance of 6 bases separates the germline ends of V and J, which lose 3 bases and 6 bases respectively.

This sequence originates from a woman in her 30s with COVID-19, enrolled during active disease. The chain is encoded by TRBV6-1 joined to TRBJ2-4, with the identity of the D gene unclear. The sequencing sample was made of peripheral blood. In nucleotide form, the sequence is TGTGCCAGCAGTGAGAGGAGAAACATTCAGTACTTC. Its protein reads: CASSERRNIQYF.